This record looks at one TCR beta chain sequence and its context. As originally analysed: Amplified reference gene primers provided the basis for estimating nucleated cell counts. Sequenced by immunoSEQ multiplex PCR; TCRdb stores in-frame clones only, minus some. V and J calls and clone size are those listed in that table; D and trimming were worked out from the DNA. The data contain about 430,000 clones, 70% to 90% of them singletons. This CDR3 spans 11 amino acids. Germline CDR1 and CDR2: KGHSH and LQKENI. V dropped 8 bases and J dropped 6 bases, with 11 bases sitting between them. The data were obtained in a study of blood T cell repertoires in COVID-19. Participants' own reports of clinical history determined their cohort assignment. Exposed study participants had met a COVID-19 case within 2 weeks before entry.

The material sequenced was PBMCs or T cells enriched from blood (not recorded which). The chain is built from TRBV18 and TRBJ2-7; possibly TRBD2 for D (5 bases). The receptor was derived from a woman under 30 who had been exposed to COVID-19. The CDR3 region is CASTSGSEQYF. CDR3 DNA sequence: TGTGCCAGCACATCGGGGAGCGAGCAGTACTTC.